This TCR beta chain was captured by sequencing in a study of blood T cell repertoires in COVID-19. Study summary: From the United States, Italy and Spain came samples of acute and convalescent COVID-19. T cells, B-cell-depleted T cells, or PBMCs supplied cDNA or gDNA.

The V end lost 6 bases, the J end lost 5 bases, and 20 bases lay between the germline ends. From germline, CDR1 is MDHEN and CDR2 SYDVKM. The CDR3 runs 16 residues. In the original analysis: Reference gene primer amplification gave estimated nucleated cell counts. Measured with immunoSEQ multiplex PCR; TCRdb has only the in-frame clones, and not every one. V, J and clone size are those of that table, while D and trimming were read from the DNA. Of 450,000 or so clones listed, about 91% are singletons. Recruited during active infection, patients (from Seattle) were subsequently followed longitudinally.

The sequencing sample was made of peripheral blood. J is TRBJ2-1 and V is TRBV28, with a possible D match to TRBD2 (5 bases). The clonotype originates from a woman between 35 and 50 years old with COVID-19, enrolled during active disease. CDR3 coding DNA: TGTGCCAGCAGCCCGGGAACATTGGAGAGAGACAATGAGCAGTTCTTC. Protein sequence: CASSPGTLERDNEQFF.